This T cell receptor beta chain stems from a study of blood T cell repertoires in COVID-19. Study-wide context: Both acute and convalescent COVID-19 samples were obtained from the United States, Italy and Spain. Sample material is recorded as cDNA or gDNA derived from T cells, B-cell-depleted T cells, or PBMCs.

The V gene lost 7 bases and the J gene lost 5 bases, with 17 bases spanning the gap. There are 13 residues in the CDR3. Germline CDR1 SQVTM, CDR2 ANQGSEA. Per the original data handling: The authors estimated nucleated cell counts from reference gene primer amplification. Here immunoSEQ multiplex PCR was the method, and the copy in TCRdb shows in-frame clones only, minus some. V and J calls and clone size come straight from that table; D and trimming were deduced from the DNA. The profile shows about 40,000 clones, 80% of them singletons. The specimen sequenced was peripheral blood. This chain uses TRBV29-1 with TRBJ1-1; D perhaps matches TRBD1 (6 bases). The receptor's source is a man older than 75 with active or convalescent COVID-19. The CDR3 here is CSDLRDTNTEAFF. For the CDR3, the DNA is TGCAGCGACCTACGGGACACCAATACTGAAGCTTTCTTT.